This is a list of T cell receptor beta chains from one sample in a study of blood T cell repertoires in COVID-19. TCRdb's table, derived via immunoSEQ multiplex PCR, lists solely in-frame clones and lacks some. Among 100,000 to 120,000 clones listed, just over 75% were seen once. The sample was peripheral blood. The receptor source for this set is a woman aged 80 or over with acute or convalescent COVID-19. Each CDR3 is given with its conserved first and last residue. D genes are given only for firm matches. Rows give clone size only sometimes, using once, few, many, or a class for an expanded clone.

TRBJ1-4	TRBD1	few	TRBV7-2	CASSLTGSEKLFF	TGTGCCAGCAGCTTGACAGGGAGTGAAAAACTGTTTTTT
TRBJ1-5	-	-	TRBV30	CAGTKKGGDNQPQHF	TGTGCCGGCACGAAGAAAGGCGGTGACAATCAGCCCCAGCATTTT
TRBJ1-5	-	-	TRBV6-1	CASSEALRGVTQPQHF	TGTGCCAGCAGTGAAGCGCTGCGGGGGGTAACTCAGCCCCAGCATTTT
TRBJ1-6	-	few	TRBV18	CASSPPGGLFSPLHF	TGTGCCAGCTCACCACCGGGGGGATTATTTTCACCCCTCCACTTT
TRBJ1-6	-	once	TRBV11-2	CASSNRAGNVGPLHF	TGTGCCAGCAGCAACCGGGCCGGGAATGTCGGTCCCCTCCACTTT
TRBJ2-5	TRBD2	-	TRBV2	CASRDISGGTETQYF	TGTGCCAGCAGGGACATCAGCGGGGGGACGGAGACCCAGTACTTC
TRBJ2-3	TRBD2	-	TRBV29-1	CSVELAGGTDTQYF	TGCAGCGTTGAGCTAGCGGGAGGGACCGATACGCAGTATTTT
TRBJ1-5	-	-	TRBV28	CASSFRGVGNQPQHF	TGTGCCAGCAGTTTCAGGGGAGTGGGAAATCAGCCCCAGCATTTT
TRBJ1-4	-	-	TRBV21-1	CASSKRPSGGLYAANEKLFF	TGTGCCAGCAGCAAAAGGCCGTCCGGGGGGCTGTACGCCGCGAATGAAAAACTGTTTTTT
TRBJ2-3	TRBD2	-	TRBV7-2	CASSWSGTSADTQYF	TGTGCCAGCAGCTGGTCCGGGACTAGCGCCGATACGCAGTATTTT
TRBJ2-6	-	-	TRBV29-1	CSVEYWASGANVLTF	TGCAGCGTTGAATATTGGGCGTCTGGGGCCAACGTCCTGACTTTC
TRBJ2-3	TRBD2	-	TRBV5-4	CASRLRGGHTDTQYF	TGTGCCAGCAGGCTACGGGGGGGACACACAGATACGCAGTATTTT
TRBJ2-7	-	-	TRBV6-6	CASINYLNDEQYF	TGTGCCAGCATTAACTATTTAAACGACGAGCAGTACTTC
TRBJ2-4	TRBD1	-	TRBV11-3	CASSRDRGNGAKNIQYF	TGTGCCAGCAGTCGGGACAGGGGGAATGGGGCCAAAAACATTCAGTACTTC
TRBJ1-4	-	-	TRBV24-1	CATSDGQKTEKLFF	TGTGCCACCAGTGATGGACAAAAGACCGAAAAACTGTTTTTT
TRBJ2-1	TRBD1	-	TRBV7-3	CASSTSTGNEQFF	TGTGCCAGCAGCACTTCGACAGGGAATGAGCAGTTCTTC
TRBJ2-2	TRBD2	-	TRBV6-6	CASSYHAGGGTGELFF	TGTGCCAGCAGTTACCATGCGGGAGGGGGCACCGGGGAGCTGTTTTTT
TRBJ1-6	TRBD1	-	TRBV6-2/TRBV6-3	CASSYSRDRVSPLHF	TGTGCCAGCAGTTACTCCCGGGACAGGGTTTCACCCCTCCACTTT
TRBJ1-2	TRBD1	-	TRBV12-3/TRBV12-4	CASSFSGGGGYTF	TGTGCCAGCAGTTTTTCAGGGGGAGGCGGCTACACCTTC
TRBJ2-7	TRBD2	-	TRBV27	CASRPGTSYEQYF	TGTGCCAGCAGACCCGGGACTAGCTACGAGCAGTACTTC
TRBJ1-6	TRBD1	-	TRBV7-8	CASSRGTGSFNNSPLHF	TGTGCCAGCAGCCGAGGGACAGGGAGTTTTAATAATTCACCCCTCCACTTT
TRBJ2-1	-	-	TRBV5-1	CASSINSAEQFF	TGCGCCAGCAGCATAAATAGCGCTGAGCAGTTCTTC
TRBJ1-5	TRBD1	-	TRBV3-1/TRBV3-2	CASSLQGAGSNQPQHF	TGTGCCAGCAGCTTACAGGGGGCGGGTAGCAATCAGCCCCAGCATTTT
TRBJ2-2	-	-	TRBV10-3	CAISTGVDTGELFF	TGTGCCATCAGTACGGGGGTGGACACCGGGGAGCTGTTTTTT
TRBJ1-1	-	-	TRBV3-1/TRBV3-2	CASSHPYLVEAFF	TGTGCCAGCAGCCATCCCTACCTTGTTGAAGCTTTCTTT
TRBJ2-3	TRBD2	-	TRBV30	CARTSRSTDTQYF	TGTGCCCGGACTAGCAGAAGCACAGATACGCAGTATTTT
TRBJ2-1	TRBD2	-	TRBV11-2	CASSPPGLALTNEQFF	TGTGCCAGCAGCCCCCCGGGACTAGCGTTAACCAATGAGCAGTTCTTC
TRBJ2-6	TRBD1	-	TRBV28	CASSSGQVGSSGANVLTF	TGTGCCAGCAGCTCGGGACAGGTGGGTTCCTCTGGGGCCAACGTCCTGACTTTC
TRBJ1-1	TRBD1	-	TRBV30	CAWNLAGQGAHTEAFF	TGTGCCTGGAACCTTGCGGGACAGGGGGCGCATACTGAAGCTTTCTTT
TRBJ2-7	TRBD1	few	TRBV20-1	CSASRDRAYEQYF	TGCAGTGCTAGTCGGGACAGGGCCTACGAGCAGTACTTC
TRBJ2-1	TRBD2	-	TRBV5-4	CASSLTSGSLNEQFF	TGTGCCAGCAGCTTGACTAGCGGGAGCTTGAATGAGCAGTTCTTC
TRBJ1-2	-	-	TRBV6-5	CASSPIQGLVYGYTF	TGTGCCAGCAGTCCAATTCAGGGGTTGGTCTATGGCTACACCTTC
TRBJ1-4	TRBD1	-	TRBV5-1	CASSSGTVNEKLFF	TGCGCCAGCAGCTCGGGGACAGTTAATGAAAAACTGTTTTTT